There are a few counts of the clone carrying this T cell receptor (beta chain). Its antigen is not known. This entry belongs to a study of cytomegalovirus exposure and HLA in healthy donors. Broader study findings: An analysis that was carried out later associated some 17,000 TCR beta sequences with HLA alleles at 0.05 false discovery rate. The CMV antigen specificity of a few CMV-associated chains was confirmed through in vitro analysis. The classifier reportedly diagnosed cytomegalovirus status with high specificity and sensitivity.

With 60 Vbeta and 13 Jbeta primers, the PCR was carried out. The method was immunoSEQ multiplex PCR; TCRdb's version includes in-frame clones alone and lacks a portion of them. Among over 200,000 clones, 75% to 80% were seen once, and the ten largest hold 1.8%. Sample: PBMCs. The origin of this receptor is a male donor in good health and CMV-seronegative.

This CDR3 reads CATSRDEVGEAFF. CDR3 DNA: TGTGCCACCAGCAGAGATGAGGTAGGAGAAGCTTTCTTT. This chain links TRBV15 with TRBJ1-1, with D uncertain. Germline V gene lookup returns CDR1 LNHNV and CDR2 YYDKDF (reference sequence). Trimming removed 0 bases at V and 8 bases at J, with 10 bases between. This CDR3 has 13 amino acids.